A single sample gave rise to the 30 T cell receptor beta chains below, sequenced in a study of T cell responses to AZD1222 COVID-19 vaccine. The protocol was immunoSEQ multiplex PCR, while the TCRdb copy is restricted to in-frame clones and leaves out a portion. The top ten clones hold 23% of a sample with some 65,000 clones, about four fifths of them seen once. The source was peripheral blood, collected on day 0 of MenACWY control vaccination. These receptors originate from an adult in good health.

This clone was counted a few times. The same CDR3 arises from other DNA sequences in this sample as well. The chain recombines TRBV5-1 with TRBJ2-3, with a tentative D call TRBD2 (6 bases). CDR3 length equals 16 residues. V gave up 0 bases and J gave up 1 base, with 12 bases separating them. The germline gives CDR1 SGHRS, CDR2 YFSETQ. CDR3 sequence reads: CASSLVPGDGTDTQYF. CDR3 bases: TGCGCCAGCAGCTTGGTTCCGGGGGACGGCACAGATACGCAGTATTTT.

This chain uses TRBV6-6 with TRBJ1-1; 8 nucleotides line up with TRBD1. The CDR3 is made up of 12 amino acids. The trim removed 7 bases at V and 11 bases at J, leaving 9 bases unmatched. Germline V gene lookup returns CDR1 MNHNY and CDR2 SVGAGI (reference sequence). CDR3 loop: CASIKTGVGAFF. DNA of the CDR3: TGTGCCAGCATCAAGACAGGGGTAGGGGCTTTCTTT.

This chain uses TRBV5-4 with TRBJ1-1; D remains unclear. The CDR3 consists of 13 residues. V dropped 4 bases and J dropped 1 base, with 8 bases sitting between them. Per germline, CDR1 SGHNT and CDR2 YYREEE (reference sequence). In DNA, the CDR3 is TGTGCCAGCAGCACCGGACGGAACACTGAAGCTTTCTTT. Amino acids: CASSTGRNTEAFF.

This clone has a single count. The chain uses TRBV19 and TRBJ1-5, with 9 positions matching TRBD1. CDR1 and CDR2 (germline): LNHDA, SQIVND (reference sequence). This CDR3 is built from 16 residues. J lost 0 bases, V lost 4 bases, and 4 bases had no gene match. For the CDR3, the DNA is TGTGCCAGTAGTACCCCGGGACAGGGTAGCAATCAGCCCCAGCATTTT. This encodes CASSTPGQGSNQPQHF.

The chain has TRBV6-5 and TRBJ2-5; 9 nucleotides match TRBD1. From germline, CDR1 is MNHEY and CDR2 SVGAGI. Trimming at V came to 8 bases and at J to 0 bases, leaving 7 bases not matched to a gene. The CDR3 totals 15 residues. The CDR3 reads CASADRGSYQETQYF. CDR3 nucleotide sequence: TGTGCCAGCGCTGACAGGGGGTCTTACCAAGAGACCCAGTACTTC.

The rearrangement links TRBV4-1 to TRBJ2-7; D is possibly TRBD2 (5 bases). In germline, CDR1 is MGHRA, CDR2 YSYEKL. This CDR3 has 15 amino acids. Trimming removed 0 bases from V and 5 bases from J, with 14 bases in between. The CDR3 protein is CASSQDQRRLNEQYF. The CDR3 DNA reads TGCGCCAGCAGCCAAGATCAAAGGAGGCTAAACGAGCAGTACTTC.

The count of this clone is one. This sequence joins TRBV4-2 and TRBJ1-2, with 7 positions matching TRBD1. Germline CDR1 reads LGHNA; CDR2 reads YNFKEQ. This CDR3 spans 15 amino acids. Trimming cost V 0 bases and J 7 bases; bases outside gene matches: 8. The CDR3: CASSQDTGDSFGYTF. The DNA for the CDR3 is TGTGCCAGCAGCCAAGATACAGGGGATTCTTTTGGCTACACCTTC.

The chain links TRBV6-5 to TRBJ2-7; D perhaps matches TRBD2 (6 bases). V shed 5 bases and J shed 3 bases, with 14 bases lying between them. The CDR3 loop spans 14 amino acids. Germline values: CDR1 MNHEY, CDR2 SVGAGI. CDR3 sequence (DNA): TGTGCCAGCAGTCCCCTAGCGACTCACTACGAGCAGTACTTC. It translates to CASSPLATHYEQYF.

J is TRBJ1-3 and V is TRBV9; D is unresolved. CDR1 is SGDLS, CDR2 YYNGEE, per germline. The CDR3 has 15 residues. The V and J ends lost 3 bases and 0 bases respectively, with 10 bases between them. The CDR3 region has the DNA TGTGCCAGCAGCGCTACAGAGTCCTCTGGAAACACCATATATTTT. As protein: CASSATESSGNTIYF.

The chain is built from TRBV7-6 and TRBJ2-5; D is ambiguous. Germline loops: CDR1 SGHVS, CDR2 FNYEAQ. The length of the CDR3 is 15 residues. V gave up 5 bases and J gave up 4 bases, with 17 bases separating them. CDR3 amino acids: CASSMTDNGVETQYF. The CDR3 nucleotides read TGTGCCAGCAGCATGACCGACAATGGTGTAGAGACCCAGTACTTC.

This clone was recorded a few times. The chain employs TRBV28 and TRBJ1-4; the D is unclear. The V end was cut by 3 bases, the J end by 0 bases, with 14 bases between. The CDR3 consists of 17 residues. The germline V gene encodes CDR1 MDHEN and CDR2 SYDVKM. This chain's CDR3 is CASSFLPAGATNEKLFF. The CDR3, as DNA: TGTGCCAGCAGTTTCCTCCCCGCGGGTGCAACTAATGAAAAACTGTTTTTT.

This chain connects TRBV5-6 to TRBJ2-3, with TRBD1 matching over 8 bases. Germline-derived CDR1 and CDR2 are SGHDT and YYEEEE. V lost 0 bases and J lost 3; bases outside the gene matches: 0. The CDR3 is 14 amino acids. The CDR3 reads CASSLDRGTDTQYF. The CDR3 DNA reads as TGTGCCAGCAGCTTGGACAGGGGGACAGATACGCAGTATTTT.

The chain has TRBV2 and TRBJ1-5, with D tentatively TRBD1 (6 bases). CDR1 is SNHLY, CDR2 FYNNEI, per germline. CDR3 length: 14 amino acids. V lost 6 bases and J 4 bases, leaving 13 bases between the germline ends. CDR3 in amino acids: CASSQGLTNQPQHF. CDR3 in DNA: TGTGCCAGCAGCCAGGGGTTGACTAATCAGCCCCAGCATTTT.

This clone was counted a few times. CDR3 protein: CANVGLVIRQPQHF. The CDR3 coding sequence is TGCGCCAACGTGGGGCTGGTTATCCGTCAGCCCCAGCATTTT. The chain recombines TRBV10-1 with TRBJ1-5; the D gene is possibly TRBD1 (5 bases). Trimming pared 10 bases from V and 6 bases from J, leaving 19 bases between. The CDR3 has 14 amino acids. Germline V gene sequence: CDR1 WNHNN, CDR2 SYGVQD (reference sequence).

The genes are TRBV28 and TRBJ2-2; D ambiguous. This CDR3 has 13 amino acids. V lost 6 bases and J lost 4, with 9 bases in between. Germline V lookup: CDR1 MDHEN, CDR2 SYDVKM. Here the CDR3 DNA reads TGTGCCAGCAGGAGAATGGCCACCGGGGAGCTGTTTTTT. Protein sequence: CASRRMATGELFF.

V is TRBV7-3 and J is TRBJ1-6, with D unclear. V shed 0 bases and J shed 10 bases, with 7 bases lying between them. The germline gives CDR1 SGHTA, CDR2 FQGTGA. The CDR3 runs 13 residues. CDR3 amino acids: CASSLTSYSPLHF. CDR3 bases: TGTGCCAGCAGCTTAACGAGTTACTCACCCCTCCACTTT.

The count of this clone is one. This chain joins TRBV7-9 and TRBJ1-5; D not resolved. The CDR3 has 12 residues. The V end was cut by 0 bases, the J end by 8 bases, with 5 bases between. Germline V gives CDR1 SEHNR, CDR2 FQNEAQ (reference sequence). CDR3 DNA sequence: TGTGCCAGCAGCTTAGCTGGGGAGCCCCAGCATTTT. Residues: CASSLAGEPQHF.

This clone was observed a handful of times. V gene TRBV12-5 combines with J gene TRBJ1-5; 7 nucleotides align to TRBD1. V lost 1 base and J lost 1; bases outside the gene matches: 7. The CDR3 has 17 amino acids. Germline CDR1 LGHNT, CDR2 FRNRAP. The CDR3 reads CASGLGSGDRSNQPQHF. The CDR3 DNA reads TGTGCTAGTGGTTTGGGTTCTGGGGACAGAAGCAATCAGCCCCAGCATTTT.

The chain's CDR3 is CASSSGQGTYGYTF. For the CDR3, the DNA is TGTGCCAGCAGCTCGGGACAGGGGACCTATGGCTACACCTTC. The chain employs TRBV5-5 and TRBJ1-2; 10 nucleotides line up with TRBD1. V shed 3 bases, J shed 4 bases, and the junction held 3 bases outside the gene matches. The CDR3 loop spans 14 amino acids. Germline CDR1 and CDR2: SGHKS and YYEKEE (reference sequence).

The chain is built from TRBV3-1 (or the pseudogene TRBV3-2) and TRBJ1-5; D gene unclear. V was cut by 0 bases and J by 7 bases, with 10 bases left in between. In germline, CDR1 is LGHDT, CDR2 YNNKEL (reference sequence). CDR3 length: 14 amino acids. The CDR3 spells CASSQEVTPQPQHF. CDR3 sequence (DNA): TGTGCCAGCAGCCAAGAAGTGACCCCCCAGCCCCAGCATTTT.

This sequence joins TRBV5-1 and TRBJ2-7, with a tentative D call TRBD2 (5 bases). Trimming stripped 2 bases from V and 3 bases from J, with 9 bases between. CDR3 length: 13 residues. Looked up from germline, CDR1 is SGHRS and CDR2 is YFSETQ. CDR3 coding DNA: TGCGCCAGCAGCTTCTATAGCGACTACGAGCAGTACTTC. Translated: CASSFYSDYEQYF. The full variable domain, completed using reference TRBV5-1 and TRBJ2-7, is KAGVTQTPRYLIKTRGQQVTLSCSPISGHRSVSWYQQTPGQGLQFLFEYFSETQRNKGNFPGRFSGRQFSNSRSEMNVSTLELGDSALYLCASSFYSDYEQYFGPGTRLTVT.

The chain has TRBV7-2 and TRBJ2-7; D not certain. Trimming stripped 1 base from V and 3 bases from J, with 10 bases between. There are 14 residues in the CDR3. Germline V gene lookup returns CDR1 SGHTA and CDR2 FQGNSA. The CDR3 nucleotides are TGTGCCAGCAGCTTAGGTCCGGACCGCTACGAGCAGTACTTC. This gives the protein CASSLGPDRYEQYF.

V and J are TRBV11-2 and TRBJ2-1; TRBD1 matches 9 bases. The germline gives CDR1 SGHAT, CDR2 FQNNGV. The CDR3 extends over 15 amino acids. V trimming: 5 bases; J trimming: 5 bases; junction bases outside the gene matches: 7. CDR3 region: CASSNRDRDHNEQFF. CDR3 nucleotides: TGTGCCAGCAGCAACAGGGACAGGGACCACAATGAGCAGTTCTTC.

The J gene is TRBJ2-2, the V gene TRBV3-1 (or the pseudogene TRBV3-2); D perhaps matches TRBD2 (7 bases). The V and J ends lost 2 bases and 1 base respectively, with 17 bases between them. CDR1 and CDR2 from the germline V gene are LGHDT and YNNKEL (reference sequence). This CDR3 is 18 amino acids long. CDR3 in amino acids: CASSQSPQGRGNTGELFF. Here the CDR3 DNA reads TGTGCCAGCAGCCAATCCCCCCAGGGGAGGGGGAACACCGGGGAGCTGTTTTTT.

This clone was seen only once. The CDR3 region has the DNA TGTGCCAGCTCACCAGCGGGGGGGAATTACAATGAGCAGTTCTTC. This sequence encodes CASSPAGGNYNEQFF. The chain recombines TRBV18 with TRBJ2-1, with TRBD2 identical over 9 bases. The germline gives CDR1 KGHSH, CDR2 LQKENI. V shed 2 bases and J 4 bases; nucleotides not matched to a gene: 3. This CDR3 is 15 amino acids long.

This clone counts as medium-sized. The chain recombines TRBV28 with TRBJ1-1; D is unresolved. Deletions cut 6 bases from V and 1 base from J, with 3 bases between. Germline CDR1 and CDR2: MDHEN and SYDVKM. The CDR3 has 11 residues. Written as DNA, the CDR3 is TGTGCCAGCAGGAGGAACACTGAAGCTTTCTTT. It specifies CASRRNTEAFF.

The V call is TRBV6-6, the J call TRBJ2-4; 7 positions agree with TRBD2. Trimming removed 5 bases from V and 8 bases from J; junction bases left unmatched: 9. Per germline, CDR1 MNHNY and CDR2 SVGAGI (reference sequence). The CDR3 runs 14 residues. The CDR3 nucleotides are TGTGCCAGCAGTAGCGGGGAAGGGGCAGACATTCAGTACTTC. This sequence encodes CASSSGEGADIQYF.

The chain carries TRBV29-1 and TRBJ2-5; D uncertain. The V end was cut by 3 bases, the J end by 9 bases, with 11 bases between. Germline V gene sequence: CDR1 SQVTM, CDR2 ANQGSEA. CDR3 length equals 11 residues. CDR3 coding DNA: TGCAGCGTTGAGCTGAGAACGGCCCAGTACTTC. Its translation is CSVELRTAQYF.

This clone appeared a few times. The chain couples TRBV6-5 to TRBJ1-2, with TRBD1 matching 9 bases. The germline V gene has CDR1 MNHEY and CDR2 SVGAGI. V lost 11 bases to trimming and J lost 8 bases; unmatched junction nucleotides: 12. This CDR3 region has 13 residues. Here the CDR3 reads CAVRGQGSPGYTF. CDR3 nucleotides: TGTGCCGTCCGGGGACAGGGCTCCCCGGGCTACACCTTC.

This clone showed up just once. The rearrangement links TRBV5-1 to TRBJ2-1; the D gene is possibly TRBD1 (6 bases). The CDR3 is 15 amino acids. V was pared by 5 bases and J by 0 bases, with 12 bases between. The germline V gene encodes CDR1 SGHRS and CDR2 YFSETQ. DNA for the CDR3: TGCGCCAGCAGTTCCGGGACAAACTCCTACAATGAGCAGTTCTTC. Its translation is CASSSGTNSYNEQFF.